The rows below give T cell receptor beta chains drawn from one sample of a study of T cell changes during pregnancy in multiple sclerosis. Assay used: immunoSEQ multiplex PCR; TCRdb lists only in-frame clones, some missing. The sample lists more than 20,000 clones, around four fifths seen once, with about 15% in the top ten. The sample here was CD8+ T cells from peripheral blood mononuclear cells, taken in the first trimester of pregnancy. These receptors originate from a female donor in good health, enrolled as a control in a pregnancy study. The CDR3 runs from the conserved cysteine through the conserved F or W. The D gene is left open where the match is weak.

d_call v_call cdr3_aa
NA TRBV7-2 CASSLAGYQPQHF
TRBD2 TRBV6-4 CASSKTSGDYNEQFF
TRBD1 TRBV5-1 CASSRTGGTEAFF
TRBD2 TRBV2 CASSGTSGHEQFF
TRBD2 TRBV4-3 CASSQDPAGAYNEQFF
NA TRBV28 CASSHFPLRRSYEQYF
TRBD1 TRBV27 CASSFLGQGAGETQYF
TRBD1 TRBV5-1 CASSLDLVQGATEAFF
NA TRBV6-1 CASSEDTGAFYEQYF
TRBD1 TRBV10-1 CASSAGQSYGYTF
NA TRBV6-4 CASSDSGENTDTQYF
TRBD1 TRBV13 CASSSLGTGYGYTF
TRBD2 TRBV27 CASNPLSSGRINEQFF
NA TRBV7-9 CASTLEGEQYF
TRBD1 TRBV15 CATSIDRGQEAFF
TRBD1 TRBV7-2 CASSHRGVTEAFF
TRBD2 TRBV28 CASSRTSGRAYGDTQYF
NA TRBV27 CASGRVGPDEKLFF
NA TRBV11-2 CASSLGAGTYEQYF
TRBD2 TRBV6-1 CASSKTGTSLEEQYF
TRBD2 TRBV5-1 CASSLERASGYNEQFF
NA TRBV16 CASSQYNTDTQYF
TRBD1 TRBV4-2 CASSPPAPGGWTNEKLFF
TRBD1 TRBV6-1 CASPGQGNSPLHF
TRBD2 TRBV6-4 CASSELAGADTQYF
TRBD2 TRBV7-3 CASSFQAGGSELNEQFF
NA TRBV19 CASSKTGSGANVLTF